This T cell receptor beta chain was found in a study of somatic mutations in cytotoxic T cells in rheumatoid arthritis. Whole-study results and caveats: Levels of CD8+ T-cell clonality in rheumatoid arthritis patients were statistically indistinguishable from those seen in age-matched healthy controls, with no significant difference. Expanded CD8+ clones had unknown antigen targets.

Each healthy control was a blood donor; the group had a median age of about 59 years (range roughly 20-80), and 50% to 65% were female. Flow cytometry was used to check the purity of CD4+ and CD8+ cells, which had been isolated by positive magnetic bead selection. Clones were read by immunoSEQ multiplex PCR, and TCRdb kept only the in-frame ones, dropping some. Of 20,000 or so clones in the sample, around 80% were seen once. Germline assignment: CDR1 MNHEY and CDR2 SVGAGI. CDR3 length: 14 amino acids. Trimming removed 6 bases from V and 7 bases from J, with 19 bases in between. Notes on this clone: The antigen is undetermined.

The clonotype was recovered from a woman in her forties or fifties in good health. V and J are TRBV6-5 and TRBJ2-7; D is unclear. Sequencing input: CD8+ T cells sorted from blood. The CDR3 sequence is CASSPGSNLGEQYF. The CDR3 DNA is TGTGCCAGCAGCCCCGGGTCTAACCTGGGAGAGCAGTACTTC.